This TCR beta chain was captured in a study of Ad26.COV2.S vaccination and SARS-CoV-2 variants. The germline CDR1 and CDR2 sequences are KGHDR and SFDVKD. V was cut by 5 bases and J by 9 bases, with 12 bases left in between. CDR3 length equals 13 residues. This clone was observed a single time. Treatment noted: 15 to 20 received Ad26.COV2.S at low or high dose, single or two shots; roughly five received placebo; per-sample allocation not given. Specimen acquisition occurred on day 63 following the initial vaccine or placebo injection. Assay used: immunoSEQ multiplex PCR; TCRdb lists only in-frame clones, some missing. The sample lists about 410,000 clones, about nine tenths occurring once.

The rearrangement joins TRBV24-1 to TRBJ2-2; TRBD1 might be the D (6 bases). This clonotype was obtained from a person aged 18-60 years who received the Ad26.COV2.S COVID-19 vaccine or a placebo. This material consisted of peripheral blood, taken in a trial of Ad26.COV2.S vaccine versus placebo. The CDR3 sequence is CATSVGARRELFF. Written as DNA, the CDR3 is TGTGCCACCAGTGTGGGGGCAAGGAGGGAGCTGTTTTTT.